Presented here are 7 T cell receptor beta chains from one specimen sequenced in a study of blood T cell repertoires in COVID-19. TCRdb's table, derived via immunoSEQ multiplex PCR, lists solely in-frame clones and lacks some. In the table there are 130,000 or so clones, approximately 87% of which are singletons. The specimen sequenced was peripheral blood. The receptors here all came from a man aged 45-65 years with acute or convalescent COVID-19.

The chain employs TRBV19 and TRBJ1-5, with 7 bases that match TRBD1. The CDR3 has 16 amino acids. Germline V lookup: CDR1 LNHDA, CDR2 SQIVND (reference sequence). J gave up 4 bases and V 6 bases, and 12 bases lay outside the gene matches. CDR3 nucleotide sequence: TGTGCCAGTAGGGCGACAGGGCCTGGACGGAATCAGCCCCAGCATTTT. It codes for CASRATGPGRNQPQHF.

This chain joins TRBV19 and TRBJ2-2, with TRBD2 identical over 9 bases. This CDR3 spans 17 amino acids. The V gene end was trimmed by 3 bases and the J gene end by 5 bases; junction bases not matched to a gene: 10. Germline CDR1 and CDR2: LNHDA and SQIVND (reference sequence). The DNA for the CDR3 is TGTGCCAGTAGTATTAATTTCGCTAGCGGGATGACCGGGGAGCTGTTTTTT. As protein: CASSINFASGMTGELFF.

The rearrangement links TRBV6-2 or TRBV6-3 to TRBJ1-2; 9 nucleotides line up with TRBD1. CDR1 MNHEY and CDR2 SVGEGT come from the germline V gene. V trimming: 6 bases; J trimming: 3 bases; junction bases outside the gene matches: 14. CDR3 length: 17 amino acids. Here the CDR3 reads CASSPGTGFLQDYGYTF. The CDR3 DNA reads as TGTGCCAGCAGCCCCGGGACAGGGTTTTTACAGGACTATGGCTACACCTTC.

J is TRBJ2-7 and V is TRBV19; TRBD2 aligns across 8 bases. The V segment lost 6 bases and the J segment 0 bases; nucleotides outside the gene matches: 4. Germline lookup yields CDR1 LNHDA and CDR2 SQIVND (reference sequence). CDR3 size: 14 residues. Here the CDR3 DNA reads TGTGCCAGTAGACCGGGAGGGCGCTCCTACGAGCAGTACTTC. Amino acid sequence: CASRPGGRSYEQYF.

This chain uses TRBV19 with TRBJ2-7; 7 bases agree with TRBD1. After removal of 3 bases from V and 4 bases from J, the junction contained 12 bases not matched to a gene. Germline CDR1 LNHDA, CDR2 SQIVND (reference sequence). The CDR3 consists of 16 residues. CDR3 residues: CASSMGTGVGIYEQYF. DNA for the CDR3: TGTGCCAGTAGTATGGGTACAGGGGTAGGAATTTACGAGCAGTACTTC.

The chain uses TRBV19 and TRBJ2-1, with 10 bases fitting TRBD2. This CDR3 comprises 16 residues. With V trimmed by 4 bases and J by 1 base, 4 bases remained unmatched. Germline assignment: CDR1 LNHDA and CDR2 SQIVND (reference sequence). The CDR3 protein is CASSNPGLASYNEQFF. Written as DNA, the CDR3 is TGTGCCAGTAGTAACCCGGGACTAGCGTCCTACAATGAGCAGTTCTTC.

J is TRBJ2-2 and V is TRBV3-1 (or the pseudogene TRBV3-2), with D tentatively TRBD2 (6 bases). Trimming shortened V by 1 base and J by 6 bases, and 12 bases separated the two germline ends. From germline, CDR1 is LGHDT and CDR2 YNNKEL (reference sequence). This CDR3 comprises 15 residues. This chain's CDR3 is CASSQGGEVSGELFF. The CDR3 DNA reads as TGTGCCAGCAGCCAAGGAGGGGAGGTGTCCGGGGAGCTGTTTTTT.